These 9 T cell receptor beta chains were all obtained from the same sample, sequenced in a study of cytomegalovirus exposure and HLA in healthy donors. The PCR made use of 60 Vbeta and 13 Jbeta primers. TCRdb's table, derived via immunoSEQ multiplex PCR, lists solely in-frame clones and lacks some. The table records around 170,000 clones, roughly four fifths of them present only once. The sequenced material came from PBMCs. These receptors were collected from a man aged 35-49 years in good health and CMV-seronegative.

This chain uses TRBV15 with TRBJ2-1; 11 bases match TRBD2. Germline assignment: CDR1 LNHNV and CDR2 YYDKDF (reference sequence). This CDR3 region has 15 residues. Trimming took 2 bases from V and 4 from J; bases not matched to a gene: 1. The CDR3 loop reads CATSRTSGGYNEQFF. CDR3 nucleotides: TGTGCCACCAGCAGAACTAGCGGGGGTTACAATGAGCAGTTCTTC.

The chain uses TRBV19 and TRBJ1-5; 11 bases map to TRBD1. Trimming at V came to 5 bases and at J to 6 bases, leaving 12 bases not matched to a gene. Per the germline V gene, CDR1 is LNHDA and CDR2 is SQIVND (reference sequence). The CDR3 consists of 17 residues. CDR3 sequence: CASSSLPGQGGGQPQHF. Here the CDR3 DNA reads TGTGCCAGTAGTTCCTTACCGGGACAGGGGGGGGGTCAGCCCCAGCATTTT.

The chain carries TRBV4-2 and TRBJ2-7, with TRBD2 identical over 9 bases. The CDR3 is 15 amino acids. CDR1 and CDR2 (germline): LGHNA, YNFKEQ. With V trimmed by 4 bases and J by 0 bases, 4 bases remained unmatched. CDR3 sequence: CASSLSGGSSYEQYF. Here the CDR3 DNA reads TGTGCCAGCAGCCTTAGCGGGGGTAGCTCCTACGAGCAGTACTTC.

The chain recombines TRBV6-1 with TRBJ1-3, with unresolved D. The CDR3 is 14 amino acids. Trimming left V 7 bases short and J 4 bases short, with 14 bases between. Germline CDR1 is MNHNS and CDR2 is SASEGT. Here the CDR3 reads CASMEQGKGNTIYF. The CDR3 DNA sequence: TGTGCCAGCATGGAGCAAGGAAAAGGAAACACCATATATTTT.

CDR3 nucleotide sequence: TGTGCCAGCTCACCATATGAGACAGGATACGAGCAGTACGTC. Translated: CASSPYETGYEQYV. The chain is built from TRBV18 and TRBJ2-7, with D maybe TRBD1 (6 bases). Germline CDR1 reads KGHSH; CDR2 reads LQKENI. Deletions cut 2 bases from V and 4 bases from J, with 12 bases between. CDR3 length: 14 amino acids.

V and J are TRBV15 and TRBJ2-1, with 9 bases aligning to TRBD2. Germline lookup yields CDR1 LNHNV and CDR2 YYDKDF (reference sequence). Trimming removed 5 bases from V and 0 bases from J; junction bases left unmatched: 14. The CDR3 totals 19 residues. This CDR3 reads CATSESGREGPSSYNEQFF. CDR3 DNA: TGTGCCACCAGCGAATCGGGGCGGGAGGGTCCCAGCTCCTACAATGAGCAGTTCTTC.

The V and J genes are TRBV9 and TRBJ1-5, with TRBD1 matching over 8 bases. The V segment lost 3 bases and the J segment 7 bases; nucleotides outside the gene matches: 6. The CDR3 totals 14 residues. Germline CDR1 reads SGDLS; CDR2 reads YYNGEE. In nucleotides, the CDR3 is TGTGCCAGCAGCGGGACAGGGAATTGGCAGCCCCAGCATTTT. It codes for CASSGTGNWQPQHF.

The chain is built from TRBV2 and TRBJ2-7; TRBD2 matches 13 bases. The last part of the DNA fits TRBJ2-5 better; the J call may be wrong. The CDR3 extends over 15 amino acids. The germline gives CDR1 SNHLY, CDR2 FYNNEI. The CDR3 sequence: CANGLAGALRETQYF. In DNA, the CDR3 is TGTGCCAACGGACTAGCGGGAGCGCTTAGGGAGACCCAGTACTTC.

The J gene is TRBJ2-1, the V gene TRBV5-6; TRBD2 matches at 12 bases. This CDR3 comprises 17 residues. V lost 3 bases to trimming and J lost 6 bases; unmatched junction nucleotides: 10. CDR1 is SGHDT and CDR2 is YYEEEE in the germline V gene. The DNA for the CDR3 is TGTGCCAGCAGCTCTTGGACTAGCGGGATGAGGTTCAATGAGCAGTTCTTC. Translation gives CASSSWTSGMRFNEQFF.